This TCR beta chain was captured by sequencing in a study of cytomegalovirus exposure and HLA in healthy donors. In germline, CDR1 is MDHEN, CDR2 SYDVKM. The CDR3 loop spans 14 amino acids. V gave up 6 bases and J gave up 1 base; unmatched junction bases: 3. Study-wide points: Follow-up analysis later connected one missense variant in DCLRE1C with trimming of TCR beta V- and J-genes. DRB1 showed the most TCR associations and HLA-C the fewest in a later analysis, as rates varied by HLA locus.

There are a few counts of this clone. The antigen is not known. Both 60 Vbeta primers and 13 Jbeta primers went into the PCR. Libraries were prepared by immunoSEQ multiplex PCR; TCRdb keeps only in-frame clonotypes and omits some of them. The sample includes 95,000 to 100,000 clones, roughly 80% of them seen just once. The chain links TRBV28 to TRBJ1-5; TRBD1 matches 7 bases. The sample taken for sequencing was PBMCs. The sequence was obtained from a man between 35 and 55 years old in good health and CMV-seronegative. CDR3 sequence: CASRQQGSNQPQHF. Here the CDR3 DNA reads TGTGCCAGCAGACAACAGGGGAGCAATCAGCCCCAGCATTTT.